This T cell receptor beta chain was identified during a study of naive and memory T cell subsets (dated by TCRdb to 2016 to 2017). Background for the entire study: The study applied an open-source, UMI-based TCR alpha and beta sequencing pipeline to sorted naive and memory peripheral blood T cell subsets. The functional CMV T cell responses agreed completely with IgG serology results. RNA was DNase-treated and reverse transcribed with TCR constant-region primers, mostly using SuperScript III. Broader findings and caveats from the paper: A power law was followed by TCR abundance, with an exponent that differed between naive and memory subsets but was consistent across the three individuals. RNA-based TCR counts may be affected by expression changes linked to T cell activation and differentiation. After error correction, only a single occurrence was seen for over 85% of naive TCR sequences, so much steeper abundance distributions were produced than in memory subsets. Single alpha or beta chain sequences, rather than paired alpha/beta receptors, were used to define clonotypes. In both CD4 and CD8 cells, a rise in Gini index and a fall in Shannon and inverse Simpson diversity were observed from naive through CM, EM and EMRA. No ground truth was available to validate the repertoire findings for the naive and memory subsets.

From the second PCR step on, the TCR alpha and beta chain libraries were amplified in separate reactions. To determine each donor's CMV status, fresh PBMCs were stimulated overnight with CMV viral lysate, and IFNgamma production from CD4+ T cells was then assessed. CD4 T cells were positively selected with Miltenyi beads, followed by positive selection of CD8 T cells from the CD4-negative fraction. Cells stained for CD3, CD4, CD8, CD45RA, CD27 and a live/dead dye were sorted on a BD Aria II into four subsets by CD45RA and CD27. The sorting gate for effector memory cells was CD45RA-CD27-, and the sorting gate for EMRA cells was CD45RA+CD27-. Blood came from a few healthy volunteers, each fractionated into CD4 and CD8 T cells and then into four differentiation subsets. Around 110 ml of peripheral blood was taken from each donor, and PBMC were separated by density-gradient centrifugation on Ficoll-Paque PLUS. Sorted cells were lysed in RLT buffer, after which RNA was extracted using a Qiagen RNeasy kit and stored at -80 degrees C.

In its sample, this clonotype was seen many times. Its antigen is not yet known. Within one base of it there is no much larger clone, and no base qualities were kept. Inclusive of the bounding cysteine and phenylalanine, the CDR3 is 15 residues long. Just the 45-base CDR3 DNA is kept, in frame starting at base 1. The germline V gene (reference sequence) sets CDR1 to DFQATT and CDR2 to SNEGSKA. V is cut by 2 bases and J by 6 bases, and the space between the germline ends is 20 bases. The method was UMI-ligation and nested PCR. The beta constant-region primer consisted of an equimolar mixture of two oligonucleotides that together covered TRBC1 and TRBC2. A single-stranded oligonucleotide containing the SP2 primer and a 12-nucleotide UMI was joined to the 3' end of the cDNA by T4 RNA ligase 1. The ligated cDNA went through four rounds of PCR with nested alpha and beta constant-region primers together with the SP2 primer. The ligation reaction was kept at 16 degrees C for about 18-25 hours. To avoid over-amplification, PCR2 was usually performed as a SYBR Green qPCR and halted once a predetermined threshold was reached. Apart from the first purification, every purification step used Agencourt AMPure XP magnetic beads. Libraries were quantified by Qubit and checked on a TapeStation, where a main peak was expected near 650 bp. Sequencing of the pooled libraries was done on an Illumina MiSeq using v2 2x251 paired-end kits, which typically yielded 1-2 million reads per sample. Each sample library was pooled at around 4.1 nM, and roughly 4.5-7.5% PhiX was included to improve cluster recognition. Turning to the authors' computational methods: Using tag matching that tolerated one base-pair mismatch, Decombinator assigned V and J genes to FASTQ reads that had been processed by Demultiplexor. Collapsinator used UMIs to correct both sequencing errors and frequency errors arising from PCR heterogeneity. CDR3Translator translated TCRs and extracted CDR3s from the conserved cysteine to the FGXG phenylalanine, flagging non-productive sequences. Gini, Shannon entropy and inverse Simpson indices were calculated on repertoires that had been subsampled to equal numbers of UMI-defined TCRs. Clonotype abundance distributions were fitted to a power law by maximum likelihood within the linear range. For one naive CD8 sample, the pipeline and MIGEC produced similar UMI counts, unique TCR numbers and clonal distributions. A set of several thousand CMV-associated CDR3 sequences, compiled from VDJdb and a published dataset, was used to search the repertoires. Using fastp at Q25 and MiXCR, TCRdb reprocessed the public reads and kept productive beta chains. Rows are unified per CDR3 protein, each entry keeping the most common DNA and genes. The V and J calls reflect TCRdb's pipeline rather than the authors' work. This sample is represented by fewer than 5,000 distinct CDR3 sequences; about 7% of them were singletons. The ten largest account for 75% to 85% of the sample.

Sequencing was performed on CD4+ TEMRA cells from blood. In the paper's terms, the cell subset or site label means: effector memory re-expressing CD45RA, CD45RA+ CD27-. The chain couples TRBV20-1 to TRBJ2-7; perhaps TRBD2 is the D gene, with 6 bases matching. The TCR originated in a human donor in good health. CDR3 reads: CSARKEGGGVFEQYF. The nucleotides read TGCAGTGCTAGAAAGGAGGGAGGAGGGGTGTTCGAGCAGTACTTC.